This entry lists 32 T cell receptor beta chains sequenced from one sample in a study of cytomegalovirus exposure and HLA in healthy donors. Data came from immunoSEQ multiplex PCR; TCRdb stores just in-frame clones and leaves some out. The sample lists 80,000 to 100,000 clones, around 90% occurring once. Material for sequencing was PBMCs. Source of these receptors: a man younger than 40 in good health and CMV-seronegative.

This clone was seen more than once but under ten times. The V gene is TRBV7-9, the J gene TRBJ1-6; D gene unclear. Germline-derived CDR1 and CDR2 are SEHNR and FQNEAQ (reference sequence). The CDR3 is 14 residues long. V was cut by 1 base and J by 7 bases, with 8 bases left in between. For the CDR3, the DNA is TGTGCCAGCAGCTTAGGAGGATGGAATTCACCCCTCCACTTT. Encoded protein: CASSLGGWNSPLHF.

This chain connects TRBV28 to TRBJ2-2; possible D gene TRBD1, 6 bases. The V gene's germline CDR1 is MDHEN and CDR2 SYDVKM. The CDR3 covers 16 residues. Trimming removed 10 bases at V and 3 bases at J, with 21 bases between. The CDR3 sequence: CATRQGFKMDTGELFF. The CDR3 nucleotides are TGTGCCACCCGTCAGGGGTTTAAGATGGACACCGGGGAGCTGTTTTTT.

This rearrangement joins TRBV9 to TRBJ1-4; TRBD1 matches 9 bases. The CDR3 contains 18 residues. Losses at the gene ends were 3 bases for V and 10 bases for J; bases not matched to a gene: 19. CDR1 is SGDLS and CDR2 is YYNGEE in the germline V gene. In DNA form, the CDR3 reads TGTGCCAGCAGCGCGTCCAGTGGGACAGGGAAGGCCGCCGCAAAACTGTTTTTT. This gives the protein CASSASSGTGKAAAKLFF.

The chain has TRBV6-6 and TRBJ1-2; 7 nucleotides align to TRBD1. The CDR3 length is 14 residues. V shed 6 bases, J shed 4 bases, and the junction held 8 bases outside the gene matches. Germline CDR1 and CDR2: MNHNY and SVGAGI (reference sequence). The CDR3 here is CASSRNRDSYGYTF. Written as DNA, the CDR3 is TGTGCCAGCAGCAGAAACCGGGACAGCTATGGCTACACCTTC.

This clone has a single count. The V gene is TRBV5-1, the J gene TRBJ2-1; no reliable D call. V was pared by 0 bases and J by 0 bases, with 10 bases between. CDR1 and CDR2 from the germline V gene are SGHRS and YFSETQ. CDR3 size: 16 residues. The DNA of the CDR3 is TGCGCCAGCAGCTTGGCACGCGAGAGCTCCTACAATGAGCAGTTCTTC. It yields the protein CASSLARESSYNEQFF.

In its sample, this clone was seen a few times. The rearrangement uses TRBV6-1 and TRBJ1-2; D uncertain. Between the trimmed V and J ends, which lost 1 base and 4 bases, there was a span of 7 bases. Germline V lookup: CDR1 MNHNS, CDR2 SASEGT. The CDR3 covers 13 residues. CDR3 sequence reads: CASSEVVSYGYTF. CDR3 in DNA: TGTGCCAGCAGTGAAGTCGTCAGCTATGGCTACACCTTC.

The chain couples TRBV7-2 to TRBJ1-1; possible D gene TRBD1, 6 bases. V lost 2 bases and J lost 11, with 27 bases in between. The V gene's germline CDR1 is SGHTA and CDR2 FQGNSA. The CDR3 is 17 amino acids. CDR3 protein: CASSLNPGQIGTYKAFF. CDR3 DNA: TGTGCCAGCAGCTTAAACCCAGGACAGATCGGGACGTATAAGGCTTTCTTT.

This clone was seen ten or more times. The chain employs TRBV28 and TRBJ2-7; a weak D match, TRBD2 (6 bases). The CDR3 loop spans 14 amino acids. Germline values: CDR1 MDHEN, CDR2 SYDVKM. V lost 6 bases and J lost 4, with 16 bases in between. The CDR3 nucleotides are TGTGCCAGCAGCCGGGAGCGAGAACTGTACGAGCAGTACTTC. Its protein is CASSRERELYEQYF.

The J gene is TRBJ1-1, the V gene TRBV6-1; 8 nucleotides line up with TRBD1. Germline V CDR1 and CDR2: MNHNS, SASEGT. Trimming removed 1 base from V and 3 bases from J; junction bases left unmatched: 1. The CDR3 has 14 amino acids. DNA for the CDR3: TGTGCCAGCAGTGAAGACAGGGGGGACACTGAAGCTTTCTTT. Protein product: CASSEDRGDTEAFF.

The chain employs TRBV14 and TRBJ2-7; 7 bases are a match to TRBD1. This CDR3 has 14 residues. CDR1 is SGHDN, CDR2 FVKESK, per germline. After removal of 3 bases from V and 6 bases from J, the junction contained 8 bases not matched to a gene. The CDR3 coding sequence is TGTGCCAGCAGCCAGCCGGGACAGCTCACCGAGCAGTACTTC. As protein: CASSQPGQLTEQYF. The full variable domain, with the rest looked up from reference TRBV14 and TRBJ2-7, is EAGVTQFPSHSVIEKGQTVTLRCDPISGHDNLYWYRRVMGKEIKFLLHFVKESKQDESGMPNNRFLAERTGGTYSTLKVQPAELEDSGVYFCASSQPGQLTEQYFGPGTRLTVT.

This clone was seen only once. The CDR3 is CASSPRGGDTQYF. CDR3 DNA sequence: TGTGCCAGCAGTCCCAGGGGTGGAGATACGCAGTATTTT. The rearrangement links TRBV6-5 to TRBJ2-3; tentatively, D is TRBD1 (6 bases). CDR1 and CDR2 (germline): MNHEY, SVGAGI. The CDR3 spans 13 residues. Between the trimmed V and J ends, which lost 5 bases and 5 bases, there was a span of 11 bases.

The chain has TRBV6-1 and TRBJ2-1, with 9 bases matching TRBD1. Germline CDR1 MNHNS, CDR2 SASEGT. This CDR3 is built from 16 residues. Trimming removed 1 base from V and 4 bases from J; junction bases left unmatched: 5. Here the CDR3 reads CASSEESGTGYNEQFF. In DNA, the CDR3 is TGTGCCAGCAGTGAAGAATCGGGGACAGGGTACAATGAGCAGTTCTTC.

The CDR3: CASSIVGQGAPGANVLTF. The CDR3 DNA follows: TGTGCCAGTAGTATAGTAGGGCAGGGGGCCCCTGGGGCCAACGTCCTGACTTTC. The chain carries TRBV19 and TRBJ2-6, with 8 bases fitting TRBD1. This CDR3 has 18 amino acids. Trimming cost V 1 base and J 2 bases; bases outside gene matches: 7. Germline values: CDR1 LNHDA, CDR2 SQIVND (reference sequence).

This chain uses TRBV7-3 with TRBJ2-1, with 7 positions matching TRBD1. CDR3 size: 13 residues. Looked up from germline, CDR1 is SGHTA and CDR2 is FQGTGA. The J segment lost 5 bases and the V segment lost 5 bases, leaving 3 bases of the junction unmatched. The chain's CDR3 is CASSTGTDNEQFF. The DNA of the CDR3 is TGTGCCAGCAGCACCGGGACAGACAATGAGCAGTTCTTC. Full variable domain (missing parts from reference TRBV7-3 and TRBJ2-1): GAGVSQTPSNKVTEKGKYVELRCDPISGHTALYWYRQSLGQGPEFLIYFQGTGAADDSGLPNDRFFAVRPEGSVSTLKIQRTERGDSAVYLCASSTGTDNEQFFGPGTRLTVL.

The chain carries TRBV9 and TRBJ2-7, with 10 bases aligning to TRBD2. With V trimmed by 2 bases and J by 3 bases, 5 bases remained unmatched. The CDR3 spans 15 residues. Germline V lookup: CDR1 SGDLS, CDR2 YYNGEE. The CDR3 protein is CASSVGGTSDYEQYF. The CDR3 DNA reads TGTGCCAGCAGCGTGGGGGGGACTAGCGACTACGAGCAGTACTTC. The whole variable domain, remainder taken from reference TRBV9 and TRBJ2-7, is DSGVTQTPKHLITATGQRVTLRCSPRSGDLSVYWYQQSLDQGLQFLIQYYNGEERAKGNILERFSAQQFPDLHSELNLSSLELGDSALYFCASSVGGTSDYEQYFGPGTRLTVT.

This rearrangement joins TRBV6-6 to TRBJ1-6; the D is unclear. Germline assignment: CDR1 MNHNY and CDR2 SVGAGI (reference sequence). The germline V and J ends were trimmed by 4 bases and 8 bases, with 12 bases remaining between them. CDR3 length equals 14 residues. The CDR3 sequence: CASSSIAGYSPLHF. The CDR3 coding sequence is TGTGCCAGCAGTTCGATCGCAGGCTATTCACCCCTCCACTTT.

The V and J genes are TRBV27 and TRBJ2-3, with 7 bases that match TRBD2. The CDR3 extends over 16 amino acids. The trim removed 5 bases at V and 1 base at J, leaving 9 bases unmatched. CDR1 is MNHEY, CDR2 SMNVEV, per germline (reference sequence). The CDR3 DNA reads as TGTGCCAGCAGTCCGCGCGGGAGCTTCCGCACAGATACGCAGTATTTT. Protein product: CASSPRGSFRTDTQYF.

The rearrangement joins TRBV19 to TRBJ2-2; weak D call: TRBD1 (6 bases). Looked up from germline, CDR1 is LNHDA and CDR2 is SQIVND (reference sequence). Deletions cut 4 bases from V and 7 bases from J, with 13 bases between. The CDR3 extends over 14 amino acids. The CDR3 DNA follows: TGTGCCAGTAGTAAGGGGGATAGGGACGGGGAGCTGTTTTTT. This sequence encodes CASSKGDRDGELFF.

CDR3 loop: CASSLDSYGYTF. In DNA, the CDR3 is TGCGCCAGCAGCCTGGACAGTTATGGCTACACCTTC. The chain combines TRBV5-1 with TRBJ1-2, with D perhaps matching TRBD1 (6 bases). Trimming removed 4 bases at V and 5 bases at J, with 9 bases between. Germline CDR1 reads SGHRS; CDR2 reads YFSETQ. This CDR3 is 12 amino acids long.

The V and J genes are TRBV28 and TRBJ1-1; perhaps TRBD1 as D (6 bases). The CDR3 is 15 amino acids. Germline V gene data show CDR1 as MDHEN and CDR2 as SYDVKM. Trimming left V 2 bases short and J 6 bases short, with 16 bases between. The CDR3 loop is CASSLKAGGGPEAFF. CDR3 bases: TGTGCCAGCAGTTTAAAGGCTGGGGGGGGCCCTGAAGCTTTCTTT.

The V gene is TRBV16, the J gene TRBJ1-5; D ambiguous. Germline CDR1 and CDR2: KGHSY and FQNENV. The CDR3 is made up of 14 amino acids. V lost 5 bases, J lost 3 bases, and 11 bases lay in between. CDR3 sequence (DNA): TGTGCCAGCAGCGGGCGCGGGGACAATCAGCCCCAGCATTTT. Its protein is CASSGRGDNQPQHF. The entire variable domain, with the rest obtained from reference TRBV16 and TRBJ1-5, is as follows: GEEVAQTPKHLVRGEGQKAKLYCAPIKGHSYVFWYQQVLKNEFKFLISFQNENVFDETGMPKERFSAKCLPNSPCSLEIQATKLEDSAVYFCASSGRGDNQPQHFGDGTRLSIL.

This sequence joins TRBV5-1 and TRBJ2-2; 11 bases are a match to TRBD1. CDR1 SGHRS and CDR2 YFSETQ come from the germline V gene. Trimming removed 4 bases from V and 5 bases from J; junction bases left unmatched: 13. The CDR3 extends over 18 amino acids. In DNA, the CDR3 is TGCGCCAGCAGCATGCCGGGACAGGGGGTTGTAGAAACCGGGGAGCTGTTTTTT. Translation: CASSMPGQGVVETGELFF.

The sample holds one count of this clone. The chain couples TRBV28 to TRBJ1-5; D gene uncertain. The CDR3 runs to 14 residues. The V end was cut by 4 bases, the J end by 1 base, with 8 bases between. Germline V gives CDR1 MDHEN, CDR2 SYDVKM. The CDR3 coding sequence is TGTGCCAGCAGTTCTATAGTGAGCAATCAGCCCCAGCATTTT. Its protein is CASSSIVSNQPQHF.

This clone was seen once. The rearrangement uses TRBV6-6 and TRBJ1-4, with 9 positions matching TRBD1. With V trimmed by 3 bases and J by 8 bases, 10 bases remained unmatched. CDR1 and CDR2 (germline): MNHNY, SVGAGI (reference sequence). This CDR3 has 16 residues. The CDR3 spells CASSYLSGQGNEKLFF. As DNA, the CDR3 is TGTGCCAGCAGTTATCTCTCGGGACAGGGAAACGAAAAACTGTTTTTT.

The rearrangement joins TRBV6-5 to TRBJ2-7; 7 positions match TRBD1. Germline-derived CDR1 and CDR2 are MNHEY and SVGAGI. This CDR3 spans 15 amino acids. V lost 0 bases and J lost 2; bases outside the gene matches: 4. CDR3 region: CASSYSGQITYEQYF. The CDR3, as DNA: TGTGCCAGCAGTTACTCGGGACAGATTACCTACGAGCAGTACTTC.

The chain is built from TRBV28 and TRBJ1-6; 9 bases are a match to TRBD1. The CDR3 totals 14 residues. Trimming at V came to 6 bases and at J to 7 bases, leaving 4 bases not matched to a gene. Germline V lookup: CDR1 MDHEN, CDR2 SYDVKM. The CDR3 sequence is CASRWTGENSPLHF. The CDR3 nucleotides read TGTGCCAGCAGATGGACAGGGGAGAATTCACCCCTCCACTTT.

The genes are TRBV4-2 and TRBJ2-1, with 11 bases identical to TRBD2. The CDR3 loop spans 15 amino acids. The germline V gene has CDR1 LGHNA and CDR2 YNFKEQ. V lost 4 bases and J lost 3; bases outside the gene matches: 2. The CDR3 DNA sequence: TGTGCCAGCAGCCTAACTAGCGGGGGCTACAATGAGCAGTTCTTC. Residues: CASSLTSGGYNEQFF.

This rearrangement joins TRBV7-2 to TRBJ2-5, with 7 bases aligning to TRBD2. The CDR3 extends over 17 amino acids. Per germline, CDR1 SGHTA and CDR2 FQGNSA. V was pared by 5 bases and J by 7 bases, with 19 bases of the junction left unmatched. The CDR3 DNA reads as TGTGCCAGCAGCCGGACTAGATCGACACTAGATACCGGGACCCAGTACTTC. Residues: CASSRTRSTLDTGTQYF.

The rearrangement joins TRBV5-1 to TRBJ2-1; 10 positions agree with TRBD2. J was trimmed by 3 bases and V by 5 bases; bases with no gene match: 5. The CDR3 runs 15 residues. Germline V gives CDR1 SGHRS, CDR2 YFSETQ. The CDR3 coding sequence is TGCGCCAGCAGACCCGGGACTAGCGTCTACAATGAGCAGTTCTTC. It codes for CASRPGTSVYNEQFF.

The rearrangement links TRBV7-2 to TRBJ2-4; weak D call: TRBD2 (5 bases). Trimming stripped 5 bases from V and 8 bases from J, with 16 bases between. The CDR3 has 14 amino acids. CDR1 SGHTA and CDR2 FQGNSA come from the germline V gene. CDR3 residues: CASSPGNSPDIQYF. The CDR3, as DNA: TGTGCCAGCAGCCCCGGGAATAGCCCGGACATTCAGTACTTC.

The chain uses TRBV11-2 and TRBJ1-2; unclear D gene. Looked up from germline, CDR1 is SGHAT and CDR2 is FQNNGV. The V end lost 4 bases, the J end lost 4 bases, and 4 bases lay between the germline ends. This CDR3 comprises 11 residues. The CDR3 DNA reads TGTGCCAGCAGCTCAATCTATGGCTACACCTTC. As protein: CASSSIYGYTF. The entire variable domain, with the rest obtained from reference TRBV11-2 and TRBJ1-2, is as follows: EAGVAQSPRYKIIEKRQSVAFWCNPISGHATLYWYQQILGQGPKLLIQFQNNGVVDDSQLPKDRFSAERLKGVDSTLKIQPAKLEDSAVYLCASSSIYGYTFGSGTRLTVV.

The chain combines TRBV15 with TRBJ2-1; 7 nucleotides agree with TRBD1. V dropped 5 bases and J dropped 0; count of bases not matched to a gene: 10. The germline gives CDR1 LNHNV, CDR2 YYDKDF (reference sequence). The CDR3 length is 17 residues. In DNA form, the CDR3 reads TGTGCCACCAGCTTCCGGACAGGTTCGAGCTCCTACAATGAGCAGTTCTTC. Its translation is CATSFRTGSSSYNEQFF.